Sequencing of this T cell receptor beta chain was carried out in a study of somatic mutations in cytotoxic T cells in rheumatoid arthritis. TCRdb keeps only in-frame clones here, not all; method: immunoSEQ multiplex PCR. The repertoire includes around 14,000 clones, over 80% of them detected once, and around 17% sits in the top ten. The origin of this receptor is a man between 65 and 85 years old with rheumatoid arthritis. The sequenced material came from CD4+ T cells sorted from blood.

CDR3 region: CASSAGQGVKRESEQFF. DNA of the CDR3: TGTGCCAGCAGCGCGGGACAGGGGGTTAAGCGGGAGAGTGAGCAGTTCTTC. The V gene is TRBV7-7, the J gene TRBJ2-1; 11 nucleotides align to TRBD1. The ends lost 5 bases at V and 9 bases at J; junction bases unmatched: 15. Looked up from germline, CDR1 is SSHAT and CDR2 is FNYEAQ (reference sequence). The CDR3 sequence is 17 residues long.